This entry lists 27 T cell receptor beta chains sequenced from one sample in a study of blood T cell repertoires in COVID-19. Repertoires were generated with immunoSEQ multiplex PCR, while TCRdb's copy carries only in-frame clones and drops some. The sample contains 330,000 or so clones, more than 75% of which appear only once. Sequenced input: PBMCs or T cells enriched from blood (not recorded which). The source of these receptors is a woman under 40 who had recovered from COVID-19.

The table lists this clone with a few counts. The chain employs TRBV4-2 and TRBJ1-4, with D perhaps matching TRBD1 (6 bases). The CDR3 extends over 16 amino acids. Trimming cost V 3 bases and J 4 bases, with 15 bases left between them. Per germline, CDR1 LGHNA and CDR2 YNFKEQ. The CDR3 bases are TGTGCCAGCAGCCAGCTGACGACAGGAAATAATGAAAAACTGTTTTTT. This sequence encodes CASSQLTTGNNEKLFF.

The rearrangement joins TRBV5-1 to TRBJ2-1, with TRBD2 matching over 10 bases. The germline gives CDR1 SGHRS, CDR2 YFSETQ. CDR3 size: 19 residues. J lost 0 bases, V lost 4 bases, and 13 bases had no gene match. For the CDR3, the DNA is TGCGCCAGCAGCCCCCGTGGACTAGCGGCACAAAGCTCCTACAATGAGCAGTTCTTC. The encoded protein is CASSPRGLAAQSSYNEQFF.

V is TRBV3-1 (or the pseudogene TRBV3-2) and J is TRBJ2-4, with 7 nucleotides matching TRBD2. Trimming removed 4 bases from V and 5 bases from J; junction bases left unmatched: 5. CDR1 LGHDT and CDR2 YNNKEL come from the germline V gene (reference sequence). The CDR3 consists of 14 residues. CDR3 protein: CASSLAGAENIQYF. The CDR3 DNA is TGTGCCAGCAGCCTCGCGGGAGCGGAAAACATTCAGTACTTC.

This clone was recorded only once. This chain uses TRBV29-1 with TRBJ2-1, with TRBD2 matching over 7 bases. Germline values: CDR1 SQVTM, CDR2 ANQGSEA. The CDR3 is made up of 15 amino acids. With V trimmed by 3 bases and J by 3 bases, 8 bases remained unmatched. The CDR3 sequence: CSVEAPGLLYNEQFF. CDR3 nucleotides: TGCAGCGTTGAGGCACCGGGACTACTCTACAATGAGCAGTTCTTC.

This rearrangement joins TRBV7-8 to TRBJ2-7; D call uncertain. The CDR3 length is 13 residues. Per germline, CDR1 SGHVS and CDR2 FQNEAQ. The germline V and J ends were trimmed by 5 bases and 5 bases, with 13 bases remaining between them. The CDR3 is CASSQTLFHEQYF. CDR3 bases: TGTGCCAGCAGCCAGACTCTCTTCCACGAGCAGTACTTC.

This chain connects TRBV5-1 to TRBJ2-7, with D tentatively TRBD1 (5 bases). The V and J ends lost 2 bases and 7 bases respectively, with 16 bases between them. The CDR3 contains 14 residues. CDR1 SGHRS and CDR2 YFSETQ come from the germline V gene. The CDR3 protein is CASSLPGRPGEQYF. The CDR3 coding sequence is TGCGCCAGCAGCTTACCAGGGCGGCCAGGGGAGCAGTACTTC.

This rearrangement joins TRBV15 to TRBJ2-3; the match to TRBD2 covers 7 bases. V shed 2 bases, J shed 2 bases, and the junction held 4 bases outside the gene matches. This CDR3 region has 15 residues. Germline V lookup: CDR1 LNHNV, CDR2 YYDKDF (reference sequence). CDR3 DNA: TGTGCCACCAGCAGACCCCGGGACTACACAGATACGCAGTATTTT. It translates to CATSRPRDYTDTQYF.

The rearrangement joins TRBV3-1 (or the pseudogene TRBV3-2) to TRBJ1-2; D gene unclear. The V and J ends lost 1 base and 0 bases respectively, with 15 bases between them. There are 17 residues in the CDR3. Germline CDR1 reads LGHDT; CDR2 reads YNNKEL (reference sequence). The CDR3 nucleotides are TGTGCCAGCAGCCAAGGGGCACAGTCCAAGACTAACTATGGCTACACCTTC. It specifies CASSQGAQSKTNYGYTF.

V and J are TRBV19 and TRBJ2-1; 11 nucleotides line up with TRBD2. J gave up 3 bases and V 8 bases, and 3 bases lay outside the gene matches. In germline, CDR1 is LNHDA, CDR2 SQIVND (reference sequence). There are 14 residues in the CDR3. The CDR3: CASGGLAVYNEQFF. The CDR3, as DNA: TGTGCCAGTGGGGGACTAGCGGTCTACAATGAGCAGTTCTTC. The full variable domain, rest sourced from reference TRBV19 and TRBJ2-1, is DGGITQSPKYLFRKEGQNVTLSCEQNLNHDAMYWYRQDPGQGLRLIYYSQIVNDFQKGDIAEGYSVSREKKESFPLTVTSAQKNPTAFYLCASGGLAVYNEQFFGPGTRLTVL.

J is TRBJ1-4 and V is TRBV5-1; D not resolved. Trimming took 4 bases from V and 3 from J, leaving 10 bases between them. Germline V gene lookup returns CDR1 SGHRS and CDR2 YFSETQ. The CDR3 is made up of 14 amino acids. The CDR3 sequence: CASSPTDANEKLFF. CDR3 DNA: TGCGCCAGCAGCCCAACAGATGCTAATGAAAAACTGTTTTTT.

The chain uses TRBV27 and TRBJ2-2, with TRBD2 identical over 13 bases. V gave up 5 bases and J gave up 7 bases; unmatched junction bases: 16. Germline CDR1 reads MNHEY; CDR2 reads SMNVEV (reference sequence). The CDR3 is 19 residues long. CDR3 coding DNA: TGTGCCAGCAGTCTACTAGCGGGAGGGCTACTCACCGTTGGCGGGGAGCTGTTTTTT. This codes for CASSLLAGGLLTVGGELFF.

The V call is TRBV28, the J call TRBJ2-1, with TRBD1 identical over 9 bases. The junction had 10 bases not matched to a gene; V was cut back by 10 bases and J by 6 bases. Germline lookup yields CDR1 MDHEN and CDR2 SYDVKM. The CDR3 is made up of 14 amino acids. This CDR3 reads CATELGQGPNEQFF. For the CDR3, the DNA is TGTGCCACCGAGTTAGGACAGGGGCCCAATGAGCAGTTCTTC.

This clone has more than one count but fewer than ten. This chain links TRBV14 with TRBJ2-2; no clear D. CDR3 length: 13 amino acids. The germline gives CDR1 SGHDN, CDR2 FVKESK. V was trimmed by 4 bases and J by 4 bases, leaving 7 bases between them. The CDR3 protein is CASSRAFTGELFF. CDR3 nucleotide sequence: TGTGCCAGCAGCCGGGCCTTCACCGGGGAGCTGTTTTTT.

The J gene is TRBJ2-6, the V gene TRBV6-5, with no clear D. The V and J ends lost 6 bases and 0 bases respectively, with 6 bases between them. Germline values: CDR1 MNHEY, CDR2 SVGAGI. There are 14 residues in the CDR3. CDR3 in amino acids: CASSLYSGANVLTF. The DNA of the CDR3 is TGTGCCAGCAGCCTTTACTCTGGGGCCAACGTCCTGACTTTC.

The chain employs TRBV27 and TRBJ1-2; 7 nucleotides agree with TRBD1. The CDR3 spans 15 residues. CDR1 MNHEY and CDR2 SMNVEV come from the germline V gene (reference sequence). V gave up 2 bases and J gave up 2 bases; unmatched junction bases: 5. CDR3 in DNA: TGTGCCAGCAGTTTAAGAGGGGGCGTGAACTATGGCTACACCTTC. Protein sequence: CASSLRGGVNYGYTF.

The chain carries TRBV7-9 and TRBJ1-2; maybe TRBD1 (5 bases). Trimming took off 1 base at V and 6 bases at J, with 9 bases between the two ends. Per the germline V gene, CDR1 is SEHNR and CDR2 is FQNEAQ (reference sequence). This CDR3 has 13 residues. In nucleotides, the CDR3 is TGTGCCAGCAGCTTAGTGACAGCCGATGGCTACACCTTC. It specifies CASSLVTADGYTF.

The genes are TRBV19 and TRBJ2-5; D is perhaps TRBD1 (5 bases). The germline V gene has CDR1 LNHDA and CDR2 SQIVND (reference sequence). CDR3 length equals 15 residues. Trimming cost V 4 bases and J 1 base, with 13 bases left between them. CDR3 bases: TGTGCCAGTAGTACAAAGGGTAGGGGCCAAGAGACCCAGTACTTC. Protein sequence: CASSTKGRGQETQYF.

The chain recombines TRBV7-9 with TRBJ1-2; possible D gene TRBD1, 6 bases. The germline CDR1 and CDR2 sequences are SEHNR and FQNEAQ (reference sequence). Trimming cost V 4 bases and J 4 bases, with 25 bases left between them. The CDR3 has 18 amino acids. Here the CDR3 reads CASSYPGSAGGEGYGYTF. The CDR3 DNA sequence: TGTGCCAGCAGCTACCCCGGCTCCGCGGGGGGCGAGGGCTATGGCTACACCTTC.

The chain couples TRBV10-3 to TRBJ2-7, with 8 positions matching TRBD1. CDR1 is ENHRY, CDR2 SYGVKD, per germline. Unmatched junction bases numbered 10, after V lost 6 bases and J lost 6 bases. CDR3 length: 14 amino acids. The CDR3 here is CAISSGGTGSEQYF. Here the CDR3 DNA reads TGTGCCATCAGCTCAGGAGGGACAGGAAGCGAGCAGTACTTC.

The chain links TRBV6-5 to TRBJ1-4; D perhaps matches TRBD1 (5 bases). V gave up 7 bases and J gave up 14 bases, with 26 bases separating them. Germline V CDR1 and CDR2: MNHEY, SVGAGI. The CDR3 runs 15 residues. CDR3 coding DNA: TGTGCCAGCATCCCAGGGCGATCTGGGGGGTTACGGCTGTTTTTT. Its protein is CASIPGRSGGLRLFF.

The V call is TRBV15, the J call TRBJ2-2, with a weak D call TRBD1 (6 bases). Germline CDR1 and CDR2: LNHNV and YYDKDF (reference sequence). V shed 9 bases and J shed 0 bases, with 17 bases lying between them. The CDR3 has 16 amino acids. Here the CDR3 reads CATSPSTGPNTGELFF. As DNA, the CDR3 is TGTGCCACTTCACCATCGACAGGACCGAACACCGGGGAGCTGTTTTTT.

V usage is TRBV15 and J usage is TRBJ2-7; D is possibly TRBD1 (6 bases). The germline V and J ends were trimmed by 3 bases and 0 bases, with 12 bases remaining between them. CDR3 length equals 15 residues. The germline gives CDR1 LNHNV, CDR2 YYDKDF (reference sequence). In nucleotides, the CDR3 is TGTGCCACCAGCAGGGCGGACAGTGTCTCCTACGAGCAGTACTTC. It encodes CATSRADSVSYEQYF.

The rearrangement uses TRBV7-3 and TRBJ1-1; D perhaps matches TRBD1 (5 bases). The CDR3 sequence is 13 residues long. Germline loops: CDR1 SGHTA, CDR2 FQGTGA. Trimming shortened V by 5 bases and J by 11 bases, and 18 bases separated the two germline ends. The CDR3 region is CASSRDSQIRAFF. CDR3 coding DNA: TGTGCCAGCAGCCGCGACAGTCAAATTCGGGCTTTCTTT.

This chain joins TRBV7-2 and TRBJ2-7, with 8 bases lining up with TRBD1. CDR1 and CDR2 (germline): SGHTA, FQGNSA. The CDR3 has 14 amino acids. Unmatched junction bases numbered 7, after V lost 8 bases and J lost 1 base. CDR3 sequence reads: CASSGTGLSYEQYF. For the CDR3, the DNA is TGTGCCAGCTCGGGGACAGGCCTATCCTACGAGCAGTACTTC.

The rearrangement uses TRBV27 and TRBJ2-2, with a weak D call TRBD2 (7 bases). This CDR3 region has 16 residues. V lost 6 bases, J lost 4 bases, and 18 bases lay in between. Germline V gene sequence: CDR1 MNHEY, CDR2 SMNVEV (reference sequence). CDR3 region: CASSPFGGRITGELFF. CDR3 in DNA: TGTGCCAGCAGCCCCTTCGGGGGGCGTATCACCGGGGAGCTGTTTTTT.

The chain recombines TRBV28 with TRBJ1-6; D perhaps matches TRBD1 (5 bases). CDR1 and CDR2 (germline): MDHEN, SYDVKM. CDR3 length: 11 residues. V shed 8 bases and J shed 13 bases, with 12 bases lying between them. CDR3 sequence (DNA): TGTGCCAGCGGGGCGGGAGCCCCCCTCCACTTT. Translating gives CASGAGAPLHF.

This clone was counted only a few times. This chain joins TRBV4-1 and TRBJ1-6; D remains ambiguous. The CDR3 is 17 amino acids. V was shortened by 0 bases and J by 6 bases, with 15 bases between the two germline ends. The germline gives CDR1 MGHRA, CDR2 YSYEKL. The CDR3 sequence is CASSQDVRLNFNSPLHF. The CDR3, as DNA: TGCGCCAGCAGCCAAGATGTGCGTCTAAATTTTAATTCACCCCTCCACTTT.